The 21 T cell receptor beta chains in this list originate from one sample, sequenced in a study of response to subunit inactivated influenza vaccine. Via MiXCR, TCRdb re-called the RT-PCR reads, giving one row per CDR3 protein. The sample lists a few hundred thousand distinct CDR3 sequences, 22% occurring once. Specimen: PBMCs from blood, collected about 19 months after vaccination. The receptor source for this set is a man aged 50 to 69 who received an inactivated influenza vaccine.

V and J are TRBV7-9 and TRBJ1-5, with 8 bases aligning to TRBD1. The V gene end was trimmed by 5 bases and the J gene end by 3 bases; junction bases not matched to a gene: 6. The germline CDR1 and CDR2 sequences are SEHNR and FQNEAQ (reference sequence). The CDR3 is 15 residues long. The CDR3 DNA sequence: TGTGCCAGCAGCCCTGGACAGGGTCCCAATCAGCCCCAGCATTTT. Amino acid sequence: CASSPGQGPNQPQHF.

The gene calls are TRBV10-1 and TRBJ2-7; 7 bases are a match to TRBD1. The J segment lost 6 bases and the V segment lost 4 bases, leaving 3 bases of the junction unmatched. The CDR3 is 12 amino acids. CDR1 and CDR2 (germline): WNHNN, SYGVQD (reference sequence). The CDR3 reads CASSGPGGEQYF. The DNA of the CDR3 is TGCGCCAGCAGTGGCCCAGGGGGCGAGCAGTACTTC.

At least ten counts were recorded for this clonotype. The V gene is TRBV29-1, the J gene TRBJ1-1; TRBD1 might be the D (5 bases). CDR3 length: 13 amino acids. With 4 bases removed from V and 0 bases from J, the gap between germline ends came to 9 bases. The V gene's germline CDR1 is SQVTM and CDR2 ANQGSEA. For the CDR3, the DNA is TGCAGCGTTGGCACGACAGTGAACACTGAAGCTTTCTTT. This translates into CSVGTTVNTEAFF.

The genes are TRBV4-1 and TRBJ2-7, with D possibly matching TRBD1 (5 bases). Trimming left V 3 bases short and J 2 bases short, with 14 bases between. Per the germline V gene, CDR1 is MGHRA and CDR2 is YSYEKL. The CDR3 is 15 residues long. The CDR3 region has the DNA TGCGCCAGCAGCCAGCAGGGATCCACAGCCTACGAGCAGTACTTC. This codes for CASSQQGSTAYEQYF.

The chain has TRBV2 and TRBJ1-5, with unresolved D. Trimming pared 0 bases from V and 0 bases from J, leaving 9 bases between. The V gene's germline CDR1 is SNHLY and CDR2 FYNNEI. The CDR3 runs to 16 residues. CDR3 bases: TGTGCCAGCAGTGAAGCCAGACATTATAGCAATCAGCCCCAGCATTTT. Translation gives CASSEARHYSNQPQHF.

The gene calls are TRBV6-2 or TRBV6-3 and TRBJ2-7; 8 bases align to TRBD1. This CDR3 is 16 amino acids long. V lost 6 bases, J lost 3 bases, and 13 bases stayed unmatched. Germline V lookup: CDR1 MNHEY, CDR2 SVGEGT. The CDR3 DNA is TGTGCCAGCAGATCCCATTGGACAGGGCAGAACTACGAGCAGTACTTC. Translating it yields CASRSHWTGQNYEQYF.

This clonotype was counted only a few times. The chain employs TRBV10-3 and TRBJ2-7; no clear D gene. The CDR3 is made up of 13 amino acids. Per germline, CDR1 ENHRY and CDR2 SYGVKD. V lost 4 bases to trimming and J lost 1 base, with 8 bases between them. The CDR3 coding sequence is TGTGCCATCAGTGTTCCGGATTCCTACGAGCAGTACTTC. Its translation is CAISVPDSYEQYF.

V and J are TRBV7-8 and TRBJ2-7; D ambiguous. This CDR3 has 14 amino acids. Trimming took off 0 bases at V and 0 bases at J, with 6 bases between the two ends. Germline V lookup: CDR1 SGHVS, CDR2 FQNEAQ. CDR3 bases: TGTGCCAGCAGCTTAGCTTACAGCTCCTACGAGCAGTACTTC. Protein: CASSLAYSSYEQYF.

The chain employs TRBV20-1 and TRBJ1-1, with D hard to call. Germline V CDR1 and CDR2: DFQATT, SNEGSKA (reference sequence). The V and J ends lost 2 bases and 0 bases respectively, with 13 bases between them. The CDR3 consists of 15 residues. The CDR3 protein is CSARRTSIMNTEAFF. The CDR3 nucleotides read TGCAGTGCTAGAAGGACCTCGATAATGAACACTGAAGCTTTCTTT.

V and J are TRBV29-1 and TRBJ2-2; 7 bases are shared with TRBD2. V gave up 7 bases and J gave up 6 bases; unmatched junction bases: 8. From germline, CDR1 is SQVTM and CDR2 ANQGSEA. The CDR3 runs 13 residues. CDR3 residues: CSAGGLKAGELFF. In nucleotides, the CDR3 is TGCAGCGCTGGGGGACTAAAGGCCGGGGAGCTGTTTTTT.

This clonotype was counted between two and nine times. V usage is TRBV20-1 and J usage is TRBJ1-3; D is undetermined. Germline CDR1 DFQATT, CDR2 SNEGSKA (reference sequence). The CDR3 covers 15 residues. With 3 bases removed from V and 4 bases from J, the gap between germline ends came to 16 bases. CDR3 DNA sequence: TGCAGTGCTAGTGTAGGGCTGGTGTCAGGAAACACCATATATTTT. Translation gives CSASVGLVSGNTIYF.

V gene TRBV20-1 combines with J gene TRBJ2-1; a weak D match, TRBD2 (6 bases). This CDR3 spans 16 amino acids. Germline-derived CDR1 and CDR2 are DFQATT and SNEGSKA (reference sequence). Between the trimmed V and J ends, which lost 0 bases and 2 bases, there was a span of 14 bases. As DNA, the CDR3 is TGCAGTGCTAGAGATTGGGCTAGCGCCGCCTACAATGAGCAGTTCTTC. It codes for CSARDWASAAYNEQFF.

The CDR3 region has the DNA TGTGCCATCAGTCCCTTACAGGGCCCTGGAAACACCATATATTTT. This encodes CAISPLQGPGNTIYF. The rearrangement joins TRBV10-3 to TRBJ1-3; tentative D call: TRBD1 (6 bases). The CDR3 contains 15 residues. CDR1 ENHRY and CDR2 SYGVKD come from the germline V gene. Trimming stripped 5 bases from V and 2 bases from J, with 13 bases between.

There are a few counts of this clonotype. V and J are TRBV20-1 and TRBJ2-7; D might be TRBD2 (6 bases). Deletions cut 0 bases from V and 3 bases from J, with 9 bases between. Per the germline V gene, CDR1 is DFQATT and CDR2 is SNEGSKA (reference sequence). CDR3 length: 13 residues. This CDR3 is CSARDRTNYEQYF. DNA for the CDR3: TGCAGTGCTAGAGATCGGACTAACTACGAGCAGTACTTC.

This clonotype was recorded many times. V gene TRBV18 combines with J gene TRBJ2-1; 8 bases are a match to TRBD2. Germline values: CDR1 KGHSH, CDR2 LQKENI. The CDR3 is 16 residues long. V dropped 4 bases and J dropped 9; count of bases not matched to a gene: 14. For the CDR3, the DNA is TGTGCCAGCTCACTTCCTCTTTCGGGGGGGTCTGGTGAGCAGTTCTTC. Translating gives CASSLPLSGGSGEQFF.

The gene calls are TRBV5-1 and TRBJ2-7; no definite D call. Germline V lookup: CDR1 SGHRS, CDR2 YFSETQ. The CDR3 is 17 residues long. Trimming removed 1 base at V and 2 bases at J, with 19 bases between. CDR3 in DNA: TGCGCCAGCAGCTTGCGATCTGGGCGGCCTCAAACCTACGAGCAGTACTTC. Protein: CASSLRSGRPQTYEQYF.

This clonotype was observed a few times. CDR3 sequence reads: CASTPGPANYGYTF. CDR3 DNA: TGTGCCAGCACCCCAGGGCCGGCTAACTATGGCTACACCTTC. The chain uses TRBV12-3 or TRBV12-4 and TRBJ1-2, with a tentative D call TRBD1 (5 bases). The V end was cut by 7 bases, the J end by 0 bases, with 12 bases between. This CDR3 is built from 14 residues.

This clonotype has ten or more counts. The rearrangement joins TRBV5-6 to TRBJ2-1; 9 nucleotides align to TRBD1. The ends lost 5 bases at V and 8 bases at J; junction bases unmatched: 11. This CDR3 is built from 15 residues. The germline V gene encodes CDR1 SGHDT and CDR2 YYEEEE. The CDR3 DNA sequence: TGTGCCAGCAGGCGGACAGGGGATTATGGTGATGAGCAGTTCTTC. Protein: CASRRTGDYGDEQFF.

V gene TRBV7-9 combines with J gene TRBJ2-2, with 7 positions matching TRBD2. The CDR3 loop spans 14 amino acids. V lost 7 bases to trimming and J lost 3 bases; unmatched junction nucleotides: 5. Germline CDR1 reads SEHNR; CDR2 reads FQNEAQ (reference sequence). DNA for the CDR3: TGTGCCAGCAAGTCTAGCGGTGACACCGGGGAGCTGTTTTTT. Translated: CASKSSGDTGELFF.

The chain recombines TRBV23-1 with TRBJ2-5; TRBD2 aligns across 7 bases. TRBV23-1 is an ORF for which the function is uncertain. The CDR3 runs to 15 residues. Losses at the gene ends were 4 bases for V and 1 base for J; bases not matched to a gene: 6. The CDR3 spells CASSRLAGFQETQYF. CDR3 bases: TGCGCCAGCAGTCGACTAGCCGGATTCCAAGAGACCCAGTACTTC.

There are a few counts of this clonotype. The chain carries TRBV12-3 or TRBV12-4 and TRBJ2-7; TRBD2 agrees at 8 bases. J was trimmed by 4 bases and V by 2 bases; bases with no gene match: 10. The CDR3 is 16 amino acids. The CDR3, as DNA: TGTGCCAGCAGTTTATTTCTAGCGGGCGATCCTTACGAGCAGTACTTC. Amino acids: CASSLFLAGDPYEQYF.